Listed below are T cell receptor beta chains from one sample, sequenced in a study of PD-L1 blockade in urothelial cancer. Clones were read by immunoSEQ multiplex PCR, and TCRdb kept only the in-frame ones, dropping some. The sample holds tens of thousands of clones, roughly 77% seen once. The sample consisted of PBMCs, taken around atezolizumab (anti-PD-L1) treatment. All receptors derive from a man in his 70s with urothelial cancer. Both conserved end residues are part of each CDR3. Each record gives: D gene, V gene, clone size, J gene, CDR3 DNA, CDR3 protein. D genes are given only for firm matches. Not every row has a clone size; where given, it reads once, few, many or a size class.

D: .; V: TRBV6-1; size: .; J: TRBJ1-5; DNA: TGTGCCAGCAGTTTACGGGGGGTCCAGCCCCAGCATTTT; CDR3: CASSLRGVQPQHF
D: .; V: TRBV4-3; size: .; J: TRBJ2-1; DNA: TGCGCCAGCAGCCAAGATGTGTCAGGGATTTACAATGAGCAGTTCTTC; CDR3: CASSQDVSGIYNEQFF
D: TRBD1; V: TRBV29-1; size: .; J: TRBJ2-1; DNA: TGCAGCGAGCGGACAGGGGGCAATGAGCAGTTCTTC; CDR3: CSERTGGNEQFF
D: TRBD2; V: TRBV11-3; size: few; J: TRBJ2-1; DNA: TGTGCCAGCAGCTCACGCCGACTAGCCTCCTACAATGAGCAGTTCTTC; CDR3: CASSSRRLASYNEQFF
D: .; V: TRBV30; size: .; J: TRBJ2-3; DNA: TGTGCCTGGAGTGGAGGGGCGGGGACAGATACGCAGTATTTT; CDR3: CAWSGGAGTDTQYF
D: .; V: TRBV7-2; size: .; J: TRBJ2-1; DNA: TGTGCCAGCAGCTTAACGCTAGCCGGGGAGCAGTTCTTC; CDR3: CASSLTLAGEQFF
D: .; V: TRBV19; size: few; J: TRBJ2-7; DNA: TGTGCCAGTAACACCGGACAGTGGAACTCCTACGAGCAGTACTTC; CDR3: CASNTGQWNSYEQYF
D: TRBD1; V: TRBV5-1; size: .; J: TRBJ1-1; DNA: TGCGCCAGCAGCTTGGCCCGGACAGGGCGTACTGAAGCTTTCTTT; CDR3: CASSLARTGRTEAFF
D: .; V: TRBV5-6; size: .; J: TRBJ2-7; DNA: TGTGCCAGCAGCCCGGACAATGGCGCTTTACGCGAGCAGTACTTC; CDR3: CASSPDNGALREQYF
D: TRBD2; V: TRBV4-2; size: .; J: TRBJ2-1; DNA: TGTGCCAGCAGCCCTCAAGGGACTAGCGGGAGTAATGAGCAGTTCTTC; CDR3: CASSPQGTSGSNEQFF
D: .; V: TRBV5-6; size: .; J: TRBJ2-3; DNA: TGTGCCAGCAGCTCCCATAAATCGTTACTCACAGATACGCAGTATTTT; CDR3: CASSSHKSLLTDTQYF
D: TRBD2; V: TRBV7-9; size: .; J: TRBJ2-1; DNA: TGTGCCAGCAGCTCGGGACTAGCGGGTAACAATGAGCAGTTCTTC; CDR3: CASSSGLAGNNEQFF
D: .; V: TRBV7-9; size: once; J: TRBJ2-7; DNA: TGTGCCAGCAGCTCCCACACTTTAGCTCCCGATACCTACGAGCAGTACTTC; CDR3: CASSSHTLAPDTYEQYF
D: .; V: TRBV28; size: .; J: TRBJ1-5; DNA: TGTGCCAGCAGTCGACAGTTAGGCAATCAGCCCCAGCATTTT; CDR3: CASSRQLGNQPQHF
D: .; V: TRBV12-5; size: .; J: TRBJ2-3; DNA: TGTGCTAGTGGTTCGCGAGTTTCGGATACGCAGTATTTT; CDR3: CASGSRVSDTQYF
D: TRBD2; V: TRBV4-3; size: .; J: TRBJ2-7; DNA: TGCGCCAGCAGCCTCCATAGCGGGAGCTCCCTCTCCTACGAGCAGTACTTC; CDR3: CASSLHSGSSLSYEQYF
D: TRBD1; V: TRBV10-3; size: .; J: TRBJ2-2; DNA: TGTGCCATCAGTGGGTCCCTCGGGACAGGGGGCACCGGGGAGCTGTTTTTT; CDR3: CAISGSLGTGGTGELFF
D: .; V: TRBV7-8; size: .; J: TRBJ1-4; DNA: TGTGCCAGCAGCGTAGTGCGGCCAGTCGATAATGAAAAACTGTTTTTT; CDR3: CASSVVRPVDNEKLFF
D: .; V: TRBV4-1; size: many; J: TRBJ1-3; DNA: TGCGCCAGCAGCCAAGTTCCACGAGTCTCTGGAAACACCATATATTTT; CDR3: CASSQVPRVSGNTIYF
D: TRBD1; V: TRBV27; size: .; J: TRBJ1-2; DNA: TGTGCCAGCAGTCAGTCAGGGGGCCGGGACTATGGCTACACCTTC; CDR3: CASSQSGGRDYGYTF